Only one count was recorded for the clone carrying this T cell receptor (beta chain). Its antigen is not known. CDR1 SGHTA and CDR2 FQGNSA come from the germline V gene. The J segment lost 0 bases and the V segment lost 3 bases, leaving 3 bases of the junction unmatched. The CDR3 is 15 amino acids. Primers used in a second PCR of roughly 7 to 12 cycles were a sample-barcoded 5' primer and a J-beta primer mix. TCRdb recomputed calls from the 5' RACE reads with MiXCR, one row per CDR3 protein. This sample has 2 million or so distinct CDR3 sequences; about 50% occur once, and the top ten carry approximately 2.1%. The data belong to a study of blood T cells in healthy people across ages. Study-level findings and limits: Percentage of naive T cells showed a strong correlation with TCR beta diversity.

The chain recombines TRBV7-2 with TRBJ2-3, with TRBD1 matching 7 bases. This receptor was obtained from a woman between 40 and 55 years old in good health. The sequencing sample was made of blood. The DNA for the CDR3 is TGTGCCAGCAGCTTGGAGGACAGGAGCACAGATACGCAGTATTTT. This codes for CASSLEDRSTDTQYF.